The T cell receptor beta chain described here comes from a study of blood T cell repertoires in COVID-19. For the study at large: Acute-phase and convalescent COVID-19 samples originated in the United States, Italy and Spain. PBMCs, B-cell-depleted T cells, or T cells provided the cDNA or gDNA that made up the material.

The CDR3 has 14 residues. Trimming cost V 5 bases and J 4 bases, with 13 bases left between them. From germline, CDR1 is KGHSH and CDR2 LQKENI. Original handling: Reference gene primer amplification in the assay estimated nucleated cell counts. The table came from immunoSEQ multiplex PCR; TCRdb's copy has only in-frame clones and leaves some out. The V and J calls and clone size were taken over from that table, and D and trimming were inferred from the DNA. In the table there are 150,000 to 200,000 clones, 88% of which are singletons. The sequence was obtained from a human donor in a cohort sampled during active COVID-19. The chain links TRBV18 to TRBJ2-3, with D possibly matching TRBD2 (6 bases). The source material was peripheral blood. The DNA of the CDR3 is TGTGCCAGCTCAGCTTCTAGCGTGGCAGATACGCAGTATTTT. It specifies CASSASSVADTQYF.